The 24 T cell receptor beta chains below were found in one sample sequenced in a study of blood T cell repertoires in COVID-19. The data were produced by immunoSEQ multiplex PCR, yet TCRdb's version contains in-frame clones alone and is incomplete. The sample yields 200,000 to 300,000 clones, around 87% seen once. Material: peripheral blood. These receptors all stem from a woman aged 55-75 years with COVID-19, enrolled during active disease.

The DNA for the CDR3 is TGTGCCAGCAGCCGACGACAGGGGTCCTACGAGCAGTACTTC. Its protein is CASSRRQGSYEQYF. This chain joins TRBV3-1 (or the pseudogene TRBV3-2) and TRBJ2-7; TRBD1 matches 8 bases. The CDR3 length is 14 residues. Germline loops: CDR1 LGHDT, CDR2 YNNKEL (reference sequence). V lost 4 bases and J lost 1; bases outside the gene matches: 3.

CDR3 sequence (DNA): TGTGCCAGCAGCGGAGGGACTAGCGGCAGCACAGATACGCAGTATTTT. It translates to CASSGGTSGSTDTQYF. V usage is TRBV11-1 and J usage is TRBJ2-3, with 11 bases that match TRBD2. Germline CDR1 reads SGHAT; CDR2 reads FQDESV (reference sequence). The CDR3 is made up of 16 amino acids. The V gene end was trimmed by 5 bases and the J gene end by 0 bases; junction bases not matched to a gene: 4.

Only one count was recorded for this clone. The CDR3 region is CASSSRTSGTIYEQYF. The CDR3 DNA reads TGTGCCAGCAGCTCGCGGACTAGCGGGACTATCTACGAGCAGTACTTC. This rearrangement joins TRBV11-2 to TRBJ2-7, with TRBD2 matching over 12 bases. Germline V lookup: CDR1 SGHAT, CDR2 FQNNGV. CDR3 length: 16 amino acids. Trimming took 4 bases from V and 3 from J; bases not matched to a gene: 7.

This chain connects TRBV28 to TRBJ2-7; possibly TRBD2 for D (7 bases). The CDR3 sequence is 15 residues long. Trimming took off 8 bases at V and 1 base at J, with 18 bases between the two ends. CDR1 MDHEN and CDR2 SYDVKM come from the germline V gene. The CDR3 spells CASYGGGLGSYEQYF. Written as DNA, the CDR3 is TGTGCCAGCTATGGGGGGGGGCTAGGGTCCTACGAGCAGTACTTC.

V gene TRBV7-9 combines with J gene TRBJ2-5; D is possibly TRBD2 (6 bases). The V and J ends lost 2 bases and 1 base respectively, with 8 bases between them. CDR1 SEHNR and CDR2 FQNEAQ come from the germline V gene (reference sequence). The CDR3 is made up of 14 amino acids. CDR3 in DNA: TGTGCCAGCAGCTTACTAGCGATCCAAGAGACCCAGTACTTC. This sequence encodes CASSLLAIQETQYF.

V and J are TRBV28 and TRBJ2-4; a weak D match, TRBD1 (5 bases). The V gene lost 5 bases and the J gene lost 10 bases, with 12 bases spanning the gap. Germline lookup yields CDR1 MDHEN and CDR2 SYDVKM. This CDR3 comprises 12 residues. CDR3 DNA: TGTGCCAGCAGTCTACTACGACAGATTCAGTACTTC. Translation gives CASSLLRQIQYF.

For the CDR3, the DNA is TGTGCCAGCAGTCCACTCACTAGCGGGAGTCACACCGGGGAGCTGTTTTTT. Its translation is CASSPLTSGSHTGELFF. The rearrangement links TRBV6-6 to TRBJ2-2; 11 bases are a match to TRBD2. CDR1 is MNHNY, CDR2 SVGAGI, per germline (reference sequence). V was clipped by 5 bases and J by 3 bases; unmatched bases: 8. The CDR3 length is 17 residues.

The chain has TRBV25-1 and TRBJ2-7, with D possibly TRBD2 on 7 matching bases. CDR3 size: 13 residues. CDR1 and CDR2 (germline): MGHDK, SYGVNS. V was clipped by 10 bases and J by 5 bases, with 18 bases between them. CDR3 region: CATGLGGRNEQYF. The DNA for the CDR3 is TGTGCCACCGGGTTGGGGGGGCGGAACGAGCAGTACTTC.

The V and J genes are TRBV3-1 (or the pseudogene TRBV3-2) and TRBJ2-1; a weak D match, TRBD2 (5 bases). The CDR3 totals 15 residues. CDR1 is LGHDT and CDR2 is YNNKEL in the germline V gene (reference sequence). Trimming took off 4 bases at V and 10 bases at J, with 20 bases between the two ends. The CDR3 region is CASSPPLGSWLEQFF. DNA for the CDR3: TGTGCCAGCAGCCCCCCACTAGGATCGTGGTTGGAGCAGTTCTTC.

In nucleotides, the CDR3 is TGTGCCAGCAGCGCGGGACAGGGTAACAATTCACCCCTCCACTTT. Translating gives CASSAGQGNNSPLHF. The V and J genes are TRBV9 and TRBJ1-6; 9 bases map to TRBD1. CDR1 SGDLS and CDR2 YYNGEE come from the germline V gene. The trim removed 3 bases at V and 7 bases at J, leaving 5 bases unmatched. The CDR3 has 15 amino acids.

The chain recombines TRBV5-6 with TRBJ2-3; 11 bases match TRBD2. This CDR3 comprises 15 residues. Unmatched junction bases numbered 3, after V lost 2 bases and J lost 4 bases. The V gene's germline CDR1 is SGHDT and CDR2 YYEEEE. The CDR3 spells CASSFLAGGPDTQYF. The CDR3 DNA follows: TGTGCCAGCAGCTTCTTAGCGGGAGGGCCAGATACGCAGTATTTT.

The chain has TRBV6-4 and TRBJ2-1, with D perhaps matching TRBD2 (6 bases). The V end lost 4 bases, the J end lost 4 bases, and 14 bases lay between the germline ends. Germline V lookup: CDR1 MRHNA, CDR2 SNTAGT. The CDR3 is 15 residues long. CDR3 sequence reads: CASSADGGVYNEQFF. The DNA for the CDR3 is TGTGCCAGCAGTGCCGACGGAGGGGTATACAATGAGCAGTTCTTC.

This clone occurred once. The V gene is TRBV6-2 or TRBV6-3, the J gene TRBJ1-2; 10 bases are a match to TRBD1. V was pared by 0 bases and J by 2 bases, with 3 bases of the junction left unmatched. The CDR3 is 16 amino acids. Per germline, CDR1 MNHEY and CDR2 SVGEGT. For the CDR3, the DNA is TGTGCCAGCAGTTACTCGGGACAGGGGACAAACTATGGCTACACCTTC. This encodes CASSYSGQGTNYGYTF.

The gene calls are TRBV6-2 or TRBV6-3 and TRBJ2-5; D might be TRBD1 (5 bases). Trimming cost V 5 bases and J 3 bases, with 13 bases left between them. The CDR3 has 14 amino acids. Germline values: CDR1 MNHEY, CDR2 SVGEGT. CDR3 nucleotide sequence: TGTGCCAGCAGTCACGACAGAGTAGAAGAGACCCAGTACTTC. It is translated as CASSHDRVEETQYF.

This clone was seen once. The chain couples TRBV5-1 to TRBJ2-1, with D maybe TRBD2 (6 bases). Germline V gene lookup returns CDR1 SGHRS and CDR2 YFSETQ. V was pared by 5 bases and J by 0 bases, with 9 bases between. The CDR3 has 14 amino acids. CDR3 bases: TGCGCCAGCAGTGACGGGAGCTCCTACAATGAGCAGTTCTTC. Protein sequence: CASSDGSSYNEQFF.

The chain links TRBV2 to TRBJ2-3; TRBD2 matches 7 bases. Germline lookup yields CDR1 SNHLY and CDR2 FYNNEI. V lost 4 bases, J lost 2 bases, and 0 bases stayed unmatched. CDR3 length: 13 amino acids. The CDR3 coding sequence is TGTGCCAGCAGTGGGGACTACACAGATACGCAGTATTTT. Its translation is CASSGDYTDTQYF.

The chain has TRBV5-6 and TRBJ2-2; no firm D call. The CDR3 sequence is 14 residues long. Per germline, CDR1 SGHDT and CDR2 YYEEEE. With 1 base removed from V and 6 bases from J, the gap between germline ends came to 10 bases. DNA of the CDR3: TGTGCCAGCAGCTTGCCGGGTGGCGCCGGGGAGCTGTTTTTT. Amino acid sequence: CASSLPGGAGELFF. Looking up the rest from reference TRBV5-6 and TRBJ2-2 gives the full variable domain: DAGVTQSPTHLIKTRGQQVTLRCSPKSGHDTVSWYQQALGQGPQFIFQYYEEEERQRGNFPDRFSGHQFPNYSSELNVNALLLGDSALYLCASSLPGGAGELFFGEGSRLTVL.

The chain has TRBV2 and TRBJ1-1; 10 nucleotides match TRBD1. Germline V gene data show CDR1 as SNHLY and CDR2 as FYNNEI. Trimming at V came to 6 bases and at J to 9 bases, leaving 13 bases not matched to a gene. The CDR3 spans 15 residues. CDR3 nucleotide sequence: TGTGCCAGCAGCGAGGGGACAGGGGCAACCACCAAAGCTTTCTTT. The encoded protein is CASSEGTGATTKAFF.

The gene calls are TRBV7-9 and TRBJ2-7, with 15 bases identical to TRBD2. This CDR3 is 19 amino acids long. V lost 5 bases, J lost 2 bases, and 13 bases stayed unmatched. The germline gives CDR1 SEHNR, CDR2 FQNEAQ (reference sequence). The CDR3 sequence: CASSNQPGLAGGRAYEQYF. Here the CDR3 DNA reads TGTGCCAGCAGCAACCAACCGGGACTAGCGGGAGGAAGAGCCTACGAGCAGTACTTC.

This chain uses TRBV10-3 with TRBJ2-5; 12 bases are shared with TRBD1. After removal of 6 bases from V and 5 bases from J, the junction contained 7 bases not matched to a gene. CDR1 and CDR2 from the germline V gene are ENHRY and SYGVKD. CDR3 length equals 15 residues. CDR3 in amino acids: CAISPGTGGLETQYF. In DNA, the CDR3 is TGTGCCATCAGCCCCGGGACAGGGGGCTTGGAGACCCAGTACTTC.

In this sample, this clone turned up a few times. The V gene is TRBV9, the J gene TRBJ1-2; D may be TRBD1 (5 bases). Germline V gene lookup returns CDR1 SGDLS and CDR2 YYNGEE. There are 15 residues in the CDR3. Between the trimmed V and J ends, which lost 4 bases and 4 bases, there was a span of 17 bases. The CDR3 region is CASSPLGGGSYGYTF. In DNA form, the CDR3 reads TGTGCCAGCAGCCCCCTTGGTGGGGGGAGCTATGGCTACACCTTC.

The rearrangement links TRBV28 to TRBJ2-7; TRBD2 aligns across 7 bases. Trimming cost V 3 bases and J 5 bases; bases outside gene matches: 7. CDR3 length: 14 amino acids. The germline V gene encodes CDR1 MDHEN and CDR2 SYDVKM. The CDR3 region is CASSLGGSKHEQYF. In DNA, the CDR3 is TGTGCCAGCAGTTTGGGCGGGAGTAAACACGAGCAGTACTTC.

The V and J genes are TRBV3-1 (or the pseudogene TRBV3-2) and TRBJ1-1; a possible D gene is TRBD1 (6 bases). This CDR3 is 16 amino acids long. The V gene's germline CDR1 is LGHDT and CDR2 YNNKEL (reference sequence). Trimming stripped 3 bases from V and 5 bases from J, with 19 bases between. CDR3 amino acids: CASSHPPQGMRTEAFF. Here the CDR3 DNA reads TGTGCCAGCAGCCACCCCCCACAGGGCATGAGAACTGAAGCTTTCTTT.

The chain carries TRBV18 and TRBJ1-5, with 8 nucleotides matching TRBD1. This CDR3 has 14 amino acids. The J segment lost 2 bases and the V segment lost 4 bases, leaving 1 base of the junction unmatched. Per germline, CDR1 KGHSH and CDR2 LQKENI. The CDR3 nucleotides are TGTGCCAGCTCACTGACAGGGGGCAATCAGCCCCAGCATTTT. Amino acid sequence: CASSLTGGNQPQHF.